Many counts were recorded for the clone carrying this TCR beta chain. The data derive from a study of neurological immune-mediated disorders. Study information: The roughly 34 multiple sclerosis patients comprised roughly 31 relapsing-remitting and 3 secondary progressive cases.

A total of 2 million PBMCs stored at -80 degrees C provided the unsorted libraries. Looked up from germline, CDR1 is SGHRS and CDR2 is YFSETQ. The CDR3 totals 13 residues. Deletions cut 3 bases from V and 1 base from J, with 7 bases between. The cDNA was generated by 5'RACE with 10-nucleotide random UMIs. Every sequencing run gave over 190 million TCR-beta sequences, taken from 15-18 subjects. TCRdb reanalysed the 5' RACE reads using MiXCR and keeps one entry per CDR3 protein. This sample has approximately 70,000 distinct CDR3 sequences; under 5.5% occur once, and the top ten carry over 2%. Sequenced material: PBMCs. This sequence was found in a woman between 70 and 85 years old with multiple sclerosis. The V call is TRBV5-1, the J call TRBJ1-2, with D possibly TRBD1 on 5 matching bases. CDR3 in amino acids: CASSSRGNYGYTF. The DNA of the CDR3 is TGCGCCAGCAGCTCGAGGGGTAACTATGGCTACACCTTC. Complete variable domain (other parts from reference TRBV5-1 and TRBJ1-2): KAGVTQTPRYLIKTRGQQVTLSCSPISGHRSVSWYQQTPGQGLQFLFEYFSETQRNKGNFPGRFSGRQFSNSRSEMNVSTLELGDSALYLCASSSRGNYGYTFGSGTRLTVV.